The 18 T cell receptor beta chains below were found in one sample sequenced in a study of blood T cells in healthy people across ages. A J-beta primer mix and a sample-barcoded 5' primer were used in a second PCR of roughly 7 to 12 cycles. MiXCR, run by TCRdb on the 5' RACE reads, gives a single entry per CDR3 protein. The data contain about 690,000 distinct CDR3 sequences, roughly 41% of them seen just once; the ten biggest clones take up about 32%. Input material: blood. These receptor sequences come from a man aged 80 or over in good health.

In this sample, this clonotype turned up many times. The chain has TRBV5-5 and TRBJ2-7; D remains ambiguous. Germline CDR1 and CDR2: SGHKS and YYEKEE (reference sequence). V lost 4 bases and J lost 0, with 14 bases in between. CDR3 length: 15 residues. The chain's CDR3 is CASSNGRSSSYEQYF. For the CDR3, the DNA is TGTGCCAGCAGCAATGGACGGTCGAGCTCCTACGAGCAGTACTTC.

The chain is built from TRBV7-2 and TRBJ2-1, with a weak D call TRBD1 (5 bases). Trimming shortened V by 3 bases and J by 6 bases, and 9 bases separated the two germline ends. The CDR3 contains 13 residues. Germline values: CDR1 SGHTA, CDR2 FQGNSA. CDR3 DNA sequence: TGTGCCAGCAGCTTGGGGCAAATCAATGAGCAGTTCTTC. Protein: CASSLGQINEQFF. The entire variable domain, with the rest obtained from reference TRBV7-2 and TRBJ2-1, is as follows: GAGVSQSPSNKVTEKGKDVELRCDPISGHTALYWYRQSLGQGLEFLIYFQGNSAPDKSGLPSDRFSAERTGGSVSTLTIQRTQQEDSAVYLCASSLGQINEQFFGPGTRLTVL.

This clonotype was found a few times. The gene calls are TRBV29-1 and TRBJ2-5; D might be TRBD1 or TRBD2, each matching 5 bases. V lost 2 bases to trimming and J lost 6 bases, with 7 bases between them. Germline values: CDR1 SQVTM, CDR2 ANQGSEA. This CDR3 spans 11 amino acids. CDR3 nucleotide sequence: TGCAGCGTTGAACCGGGACAGACCCAGTACTTC. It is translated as CSVEPGQTQYF.

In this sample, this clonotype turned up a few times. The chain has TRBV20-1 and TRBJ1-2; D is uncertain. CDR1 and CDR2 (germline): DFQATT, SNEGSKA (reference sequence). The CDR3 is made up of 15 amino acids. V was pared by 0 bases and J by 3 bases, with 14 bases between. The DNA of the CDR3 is TGCAGTGCTAGAGATGGTAGGGATCGGTACTATGGCTACACCTTC. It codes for CSARDGRDRYYGYTF.

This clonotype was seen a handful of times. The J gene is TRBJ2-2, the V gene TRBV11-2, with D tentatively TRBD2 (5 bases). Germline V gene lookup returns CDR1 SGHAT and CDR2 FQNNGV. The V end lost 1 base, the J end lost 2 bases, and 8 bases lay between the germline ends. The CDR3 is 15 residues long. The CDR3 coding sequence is TGTGCCAGCAGCTTAGGACTACCAAACACCGGGGAGCTGTTTTTT. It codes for CASSLGLPNTGELFF. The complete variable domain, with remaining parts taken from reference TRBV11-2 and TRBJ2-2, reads EAGVAQSPRYKIIEKRQSVAFWCNPISGHATLYWYQQILGQGPKLLIQFQNNGVVDDSQLPKDRFSAERLKGVDSTLKIQPAKLEDSAVYLCASSLGLPNTGELFFGEGSRLTVL.

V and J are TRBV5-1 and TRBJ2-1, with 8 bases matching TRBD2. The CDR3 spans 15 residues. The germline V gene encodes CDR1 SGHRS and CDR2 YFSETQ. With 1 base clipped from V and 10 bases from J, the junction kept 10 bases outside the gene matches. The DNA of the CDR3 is TGCGCCAGCAGCTTGAACGGGGGGGCCTTCCTGGAGCAGTTCTTC. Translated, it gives CASSLNGGAFLEQFF.

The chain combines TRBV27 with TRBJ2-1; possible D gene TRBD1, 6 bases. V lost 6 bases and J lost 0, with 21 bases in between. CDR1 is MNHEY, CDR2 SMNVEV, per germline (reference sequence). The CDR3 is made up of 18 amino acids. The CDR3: CASSRVYTGFGSYNEQFF. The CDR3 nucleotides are TGTGCCAGCAGCCGCGTATATACAGGGTTCGGCTCCTACAATGAGCAGTTCTTC.

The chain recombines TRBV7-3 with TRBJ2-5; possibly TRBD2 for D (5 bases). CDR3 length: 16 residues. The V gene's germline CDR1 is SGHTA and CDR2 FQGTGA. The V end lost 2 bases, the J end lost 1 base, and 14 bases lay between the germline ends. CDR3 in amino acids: CASSLGAAGAQETQYF. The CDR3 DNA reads TGTGCCAGCAGCTTAGGCGCTGCGGGCGCCCAAGAGACCCAGTACTTC. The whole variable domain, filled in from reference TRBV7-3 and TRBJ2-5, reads GAGVSQTPSNKVTEKGKYVELRCDPISGHTALYWYRQSLGQGPEFLIYFQGTGAADDSGLPNDRFFAVRPEGSVSTLKIQRTERGDSAVYLCASSLGAAGAQETQYFGPGTRLLVL.

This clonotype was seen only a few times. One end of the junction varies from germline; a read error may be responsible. The CDR3 DNA follows: TGTGCCAGCACCTTACAAGGGGGGACCTACGAGCAGTACTTC. Its protein is CASTLQGGTYEQYF. This sequence joins TRBV7-2 and TRBJ2-7, with D perhaps TRBD1 or TRBD2 (6 bases each). The CDR3 extends over 14 amino acids. From germline, CDR1 is SGHTA and CDR2 FQGNSA.

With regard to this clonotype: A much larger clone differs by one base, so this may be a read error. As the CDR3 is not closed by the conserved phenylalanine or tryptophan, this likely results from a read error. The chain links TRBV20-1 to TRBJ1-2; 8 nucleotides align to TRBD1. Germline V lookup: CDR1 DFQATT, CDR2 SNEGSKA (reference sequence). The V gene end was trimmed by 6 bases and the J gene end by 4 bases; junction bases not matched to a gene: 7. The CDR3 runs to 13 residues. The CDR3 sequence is CSAMPGGGYGYTL. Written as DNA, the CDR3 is TGCAGTGCCATGCCAGGGGGCGGCTATGGCTACACCTTA.

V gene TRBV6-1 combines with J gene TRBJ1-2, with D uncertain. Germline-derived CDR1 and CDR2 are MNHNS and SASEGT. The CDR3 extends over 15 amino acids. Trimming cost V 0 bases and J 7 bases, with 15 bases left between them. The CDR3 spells CASSEASSPGGGYTF. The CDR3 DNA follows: TGTGCCAGCAGTGAAGCAAGTAGTCCGGGCGGTGGCTACACCTTC.

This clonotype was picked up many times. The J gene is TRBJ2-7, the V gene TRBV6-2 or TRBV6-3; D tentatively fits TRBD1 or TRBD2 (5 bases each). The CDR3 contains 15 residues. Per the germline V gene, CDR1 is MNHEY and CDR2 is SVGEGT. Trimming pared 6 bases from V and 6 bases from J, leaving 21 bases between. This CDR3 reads CASSLAPLGTGEQYF. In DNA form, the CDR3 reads TGTGCCAGCAGCTTGGCGCCGCTGGGGACGGGCGAGCAGTACTTC.

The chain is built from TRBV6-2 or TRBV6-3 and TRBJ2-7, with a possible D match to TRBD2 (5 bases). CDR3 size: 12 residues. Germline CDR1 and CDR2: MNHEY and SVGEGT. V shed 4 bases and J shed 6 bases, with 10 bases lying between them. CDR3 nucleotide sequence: TGTGCCAGCAGTTGGGTGGGAGCCGAGCAGTACTTC. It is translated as CASSWVGAEQYF.

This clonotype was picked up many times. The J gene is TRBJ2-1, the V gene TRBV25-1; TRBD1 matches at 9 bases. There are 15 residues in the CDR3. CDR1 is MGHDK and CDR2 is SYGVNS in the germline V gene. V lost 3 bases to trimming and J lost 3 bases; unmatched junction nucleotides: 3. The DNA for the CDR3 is TGTGCCAGCAGTGAGGACAGGGGCCTCTACAATGAGCAGTTCTTC. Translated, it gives CASSEDRGLYNEQFF. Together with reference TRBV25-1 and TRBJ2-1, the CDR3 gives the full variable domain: EADIYQTPRYLVIGTGKKITLECSQTMGHDKMYWYQQDPGMELHLIHYSYGVNSTEKGDLSSESTVSRIRTEHFPLTLESARPSHTSQYLCASSEDRGLYNEQFFGPGTRLTVL.

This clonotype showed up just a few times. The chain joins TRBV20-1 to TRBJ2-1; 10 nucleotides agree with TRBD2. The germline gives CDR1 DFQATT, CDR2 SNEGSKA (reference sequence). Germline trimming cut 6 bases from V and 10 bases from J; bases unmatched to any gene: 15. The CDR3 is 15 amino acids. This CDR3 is CSAKGSPGLAYEQFF. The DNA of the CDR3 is TGCAGTGCAAAGGGCTCACCGGGACTAGCGTACGAGCAGTTCTTC.

The CDR3 loop reads CASSYSVGGSSYNEQFF. In DNA form, the CDR3 reads TGTGCCAGCAGTTACTCCGTAGGTGGGAGCTCCTACAATGAGCAGTTCTTC. J is TRBJ2-1 and V is TRBV6-5; maybe TRBD2 (5 bases). The CDR3 is made up of 17 amino acids. The V end was cut by 0 bases, the J end by 0 bases, with 12 bases between. Looked up from germline, CDR1 is MNHEY and CDR2 is SVGAGI.

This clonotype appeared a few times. CDR3 loop: CASSFGESNTEAFF. In DNA form, the CDR3 reads TGTGCCAGCAGCTTTGGGGAGTCGAACACTGAAGCTTTCTTT. The chain combines TRBV13 with TRBJ1-1; no definite D call. Germline V gene data show CDR1 as PRHDT and CDR2 as FYEKMQ (reference sequence). Trimming pared 3 bases from V and 1 base from J, leaving 9 bases between. The CDR3 spans 14 residues.

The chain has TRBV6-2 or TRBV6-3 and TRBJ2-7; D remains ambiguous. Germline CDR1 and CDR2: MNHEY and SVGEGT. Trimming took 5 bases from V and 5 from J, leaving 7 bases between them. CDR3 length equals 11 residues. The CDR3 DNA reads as TGTGCCAGCAGTGACCGTCACGAGCAGTACTTC. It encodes CASSDRHEQYF.